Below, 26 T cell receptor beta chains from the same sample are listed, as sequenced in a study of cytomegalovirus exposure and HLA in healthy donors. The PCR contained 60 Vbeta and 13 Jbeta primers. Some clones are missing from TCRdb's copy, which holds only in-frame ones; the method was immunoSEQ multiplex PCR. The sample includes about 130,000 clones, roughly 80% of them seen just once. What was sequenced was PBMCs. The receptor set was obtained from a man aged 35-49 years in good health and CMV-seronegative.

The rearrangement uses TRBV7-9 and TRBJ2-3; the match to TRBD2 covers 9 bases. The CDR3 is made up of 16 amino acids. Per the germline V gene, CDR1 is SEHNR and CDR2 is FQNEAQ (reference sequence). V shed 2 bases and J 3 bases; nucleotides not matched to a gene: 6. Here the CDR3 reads CASSLQGLASTDTQYF. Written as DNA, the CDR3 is TGTGCCAGCAGCTTACAAGGACTAGCGAGTACAGATACGCAGTATTTT. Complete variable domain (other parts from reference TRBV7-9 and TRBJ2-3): DTGVSQNPRHKITKRGQNVTFRCDPISEHNRLYWYRQTLGQGPEFLTYFQNEAQLEKSRLLSDRFSAERPKGSFSTLEIQRTEQGDSAMYLCASSLQGLASTDTQYFGPGTRLTVL.

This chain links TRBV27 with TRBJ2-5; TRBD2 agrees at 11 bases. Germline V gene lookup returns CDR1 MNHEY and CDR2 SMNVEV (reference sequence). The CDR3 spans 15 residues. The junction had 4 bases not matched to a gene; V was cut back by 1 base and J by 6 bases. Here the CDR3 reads CASSLLAGGGKTQYF. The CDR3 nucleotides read TGTGCCAGCAGTTTATTAGCGGGAGGGGGTAAGACCCAGTACTTC.

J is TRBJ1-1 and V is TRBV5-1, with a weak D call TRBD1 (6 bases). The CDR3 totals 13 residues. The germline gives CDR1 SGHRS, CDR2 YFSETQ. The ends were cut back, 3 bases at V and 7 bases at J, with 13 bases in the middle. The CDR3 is CASSYREGDEAFF. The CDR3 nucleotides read TGCGCCAGCAGCTACAGGGAAGGGGATGAAGCTTTCTTT. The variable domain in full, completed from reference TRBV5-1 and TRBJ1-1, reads KAGVTQTPRYLIKTRGQQVTLSCSPISGHRSVSWYQQTPGQGLQFLFEYFSETQRNKGNFPGRFSGRQFSNSRSEMNVSTLELGDSALYLCASSYREGDEAFFGQGTRLTVV.

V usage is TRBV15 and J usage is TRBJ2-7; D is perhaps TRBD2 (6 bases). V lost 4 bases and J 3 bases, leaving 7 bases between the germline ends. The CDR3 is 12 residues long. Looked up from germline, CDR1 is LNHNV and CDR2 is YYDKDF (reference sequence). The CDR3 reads CATSTGSYEQYF. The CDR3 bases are TGTGCCACCAGCACCGGGAGCTACGAGCAGTACTTC.

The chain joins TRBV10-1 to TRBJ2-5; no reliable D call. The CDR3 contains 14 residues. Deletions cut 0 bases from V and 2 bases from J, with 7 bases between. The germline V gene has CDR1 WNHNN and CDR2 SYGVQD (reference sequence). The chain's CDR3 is CASSESRSQETQYF. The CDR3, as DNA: TGCGCCAGCAGTGAGTCGAGGAGTCAAGAGACCCAGTACTTC.

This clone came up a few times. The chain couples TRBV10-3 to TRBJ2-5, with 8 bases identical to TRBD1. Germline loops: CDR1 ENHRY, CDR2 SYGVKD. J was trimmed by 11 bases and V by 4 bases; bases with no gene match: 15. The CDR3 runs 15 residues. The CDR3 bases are TGTGCCATCAGTGGATTAGCGACAGGGGTCGGAGAGCAGTACTTC. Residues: CAISGLATGVGEQYF.

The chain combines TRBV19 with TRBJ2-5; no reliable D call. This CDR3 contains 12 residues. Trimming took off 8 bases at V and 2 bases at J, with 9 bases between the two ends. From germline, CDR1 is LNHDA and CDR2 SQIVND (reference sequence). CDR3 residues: CASRSSQETQYF. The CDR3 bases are TGTGCCAGTCGGAGCAGTCAAGAGACCCAGTACTTC.

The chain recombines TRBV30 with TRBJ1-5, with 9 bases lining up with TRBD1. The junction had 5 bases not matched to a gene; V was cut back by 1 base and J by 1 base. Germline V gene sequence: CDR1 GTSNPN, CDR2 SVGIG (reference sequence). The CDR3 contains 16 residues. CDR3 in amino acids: CAWSGGTGKSNQPQHF. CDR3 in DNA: TGTGCCTGGAGTGGGGGGACAGGGAAAAGCAATCAGCCCCAGCATTTT.

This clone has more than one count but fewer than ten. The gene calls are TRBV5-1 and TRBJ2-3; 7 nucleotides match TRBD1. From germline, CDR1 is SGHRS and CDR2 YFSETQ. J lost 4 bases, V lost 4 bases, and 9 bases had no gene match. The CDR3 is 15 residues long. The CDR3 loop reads CASSKGQRGADTQYF. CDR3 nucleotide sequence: TGCGCCAGCAGCAAGGGACAGCGAGGGGCAGATACGCAGTATTTT.

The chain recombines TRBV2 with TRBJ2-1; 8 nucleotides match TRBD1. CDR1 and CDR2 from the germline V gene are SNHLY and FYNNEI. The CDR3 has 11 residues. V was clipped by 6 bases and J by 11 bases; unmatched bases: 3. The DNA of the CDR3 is TGTGCCAGCAGGGGACAGGTTAAGCAGTTCTTC. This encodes CASRGQVKQFF.

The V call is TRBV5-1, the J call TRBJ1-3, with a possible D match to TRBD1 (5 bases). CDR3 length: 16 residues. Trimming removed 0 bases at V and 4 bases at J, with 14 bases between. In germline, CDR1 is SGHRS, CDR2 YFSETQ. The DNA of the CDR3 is TGCGCCAGCAGCTTGGTCGGGGGAACGGGGGGAAACACCATATATTTT. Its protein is CASSLVGGTGGNTIYF.

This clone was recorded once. DNA for the CDR3: TGTGCCAGCAGCTTGGACGGGACTCCATACAATGAGCAGTTCTTC. It translates to CASSLDGTPYNEQFF. The chain links TRBV5-4 to TRBJ2-1, with D tentatively TRBD2 (6 bases). Per the germline V gene, CDR1 is SGHNT and CDR2 is YYREEE (reference sequence). Trimming left V 0 bases short and J 4 bases short, with 11 bases between. This CDR3 spans 15 amino acids.

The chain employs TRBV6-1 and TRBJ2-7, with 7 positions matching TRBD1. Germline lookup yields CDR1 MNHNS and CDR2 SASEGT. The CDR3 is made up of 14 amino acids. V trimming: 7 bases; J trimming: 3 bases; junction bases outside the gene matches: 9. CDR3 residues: CASKDRSLGYEQYF. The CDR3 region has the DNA TGTGCCAGCAAGGACAGGTCCCTAGGCTACGAGCAGTACTTC.

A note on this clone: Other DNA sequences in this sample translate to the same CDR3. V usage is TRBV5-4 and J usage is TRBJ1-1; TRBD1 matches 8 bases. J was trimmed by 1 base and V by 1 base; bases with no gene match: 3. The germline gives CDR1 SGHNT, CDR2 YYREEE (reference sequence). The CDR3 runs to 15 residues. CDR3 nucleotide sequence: TGTGCCAGCAGCTTGCCGGGACAGGCGAACACTGAAGCTTTCTTT. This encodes CASSLPGQANTEAFF.

Here the CDR3 DNA reads TGTGCCAGCAGTGAAGCGCTCGGGACAGGGGTTGGCGAGCAGTACTTC. Its translation: CASSEALGTGVGEQYF. The rearrangement uses TRBV6-1 and TRBJ2-7, with TRBD1 matching over 10 bases. Germline V gives CDR1 MNHNS, CDR2 SASEGT. CDR3 size: 16 residues. With 0 bases clipped from V and 6 bases from J, the junction kept 8 bases outside the gene matches.

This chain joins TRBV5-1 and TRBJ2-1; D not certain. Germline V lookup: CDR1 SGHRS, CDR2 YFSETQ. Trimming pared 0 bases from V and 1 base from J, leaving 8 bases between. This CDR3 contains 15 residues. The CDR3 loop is CASSLGGRSYNEQFF. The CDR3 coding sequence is TGCGCCAGCAGCTTGGGTGGCAGGTCCTACAATGAGCAGTTCTTC.

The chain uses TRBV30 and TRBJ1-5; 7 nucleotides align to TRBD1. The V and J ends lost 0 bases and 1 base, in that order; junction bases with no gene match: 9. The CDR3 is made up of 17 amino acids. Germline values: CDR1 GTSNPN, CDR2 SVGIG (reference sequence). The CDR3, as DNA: TGTGCCTGGAGTGTCGCCAGGGGGATCGGGAGCAATCAGCCCCAGCATTTT. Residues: CAWSVARGIGSNQPQHF.

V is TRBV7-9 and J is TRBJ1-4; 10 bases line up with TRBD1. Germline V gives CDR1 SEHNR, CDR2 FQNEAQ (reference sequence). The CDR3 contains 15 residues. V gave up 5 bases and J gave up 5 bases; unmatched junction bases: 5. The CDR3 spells CASSTTGGINEKLFF. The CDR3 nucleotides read TGTGCCAGCAGCACGACAGGGGGCATAAATGAAAAACTGTTTTTT.

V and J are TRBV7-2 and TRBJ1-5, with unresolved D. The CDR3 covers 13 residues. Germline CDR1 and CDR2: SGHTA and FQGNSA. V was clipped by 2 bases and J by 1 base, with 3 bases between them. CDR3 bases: TGTGCCAGCAGCTTAACAAGCAATCAGCCCCAGCATTTT. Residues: CASSLTSNQPQHF.

For the CDR3, the DNA is TGCGCCAGCAAACTAGCGGGGGATGTCGGGGAGCTGTTTTTT. Its protein is CASKLAGDVGELFF. The V call is TRBV5-1, the J call TRBJ2-2; 11 bases are shared with TRBD2. Germline loops: CDR1 SGHRS, CDR2 YFSETQ. The CDR3 totals 14 residues. V was clipped by 6 bases and J by 7 bases; unmatched bases: 5.

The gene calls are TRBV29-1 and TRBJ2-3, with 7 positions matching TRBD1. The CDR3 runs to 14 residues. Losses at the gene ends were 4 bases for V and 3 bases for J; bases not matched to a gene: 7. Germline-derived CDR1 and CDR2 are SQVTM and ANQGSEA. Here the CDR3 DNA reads TGCAGCGTTGGGCGACAGGGTTCGACAGATACGCAGTATTTT. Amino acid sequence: CSVGRQGSTDTQYF.

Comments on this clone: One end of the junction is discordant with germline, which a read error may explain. In DNA form, the CDR3 reads TGCAGCCTTGACGGCAGGGAATACGAGCAGTACTTC. This gives the protein CSLDGREYEQYF. The gene calls are TRBV29-1 and TRBJ2-5; D possibly corresponds to TRBD1 (5 bases). The DNA end favors TRBJ2-7, so the J call may be wrong. The V gene's germline CDR1 is SQVTM and CDR2 ANQGSEA. The CDR3 has 12 amino acids.

In DNA, the CDR3 is TGTGCCAGCAAACAGGGTATGATCGCAGATACGCAGTATTTT. Translating gives CASKQGMIADTQYF. The V gene is TRBV6-5, the J gene TRBJ2-3; TRBD1 is a possible D gene (6 bases). Deletions cut 7 bases from V and 4 bases from J, with 15 bases between. The length of the CDR3 is 14 residues. Germline CDR1 and CDR2: MNHEY and SVGAGI.

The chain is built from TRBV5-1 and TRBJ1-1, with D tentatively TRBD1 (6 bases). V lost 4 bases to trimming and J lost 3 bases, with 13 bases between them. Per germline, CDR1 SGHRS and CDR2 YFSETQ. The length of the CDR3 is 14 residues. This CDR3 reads CASSIGGPDTEAFF. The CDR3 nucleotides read TGCGCCAGCAGCATCGGGGGGCCTGACACTGAAGCTTTCTTT. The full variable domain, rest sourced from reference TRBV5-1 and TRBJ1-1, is KAGVTQTPRYLIKTRGQQVTLSCSPISGHRSVSWYQQTPGQGLQFLFEYFSETQRNKGNFPGRFSGRQFSNSRSEMNVSTLELGDSALYLCASSIGGPDTEAFFGQGTRLTVV.

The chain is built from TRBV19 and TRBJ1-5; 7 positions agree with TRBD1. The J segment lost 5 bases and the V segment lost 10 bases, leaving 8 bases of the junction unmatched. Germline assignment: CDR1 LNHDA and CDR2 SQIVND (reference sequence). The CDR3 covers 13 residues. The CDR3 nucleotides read TGTGCCACCACGGACAGGTTTGATCAGCCCCAGCATTTT. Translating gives CATTDRFDQPQHF.

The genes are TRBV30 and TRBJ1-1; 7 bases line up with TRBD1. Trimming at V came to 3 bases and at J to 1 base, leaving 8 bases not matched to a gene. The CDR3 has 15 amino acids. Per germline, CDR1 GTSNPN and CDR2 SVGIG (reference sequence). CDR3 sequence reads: CAWRHRDRKNTEAFF. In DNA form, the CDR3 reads TGTGCCTGGAGACACAGGGACAGAAAGAACACTGAAGCTTTCTTT. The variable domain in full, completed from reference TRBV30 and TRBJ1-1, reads SQTIHQWPATLVQPVGSPLSLECTVEGTSNPNLYWYRQAAGRGLQLLFYSVGIGQISSEVPQNLSASRPQDRQFILSSKKLLLSDSGFYLCAWRHRDRKNTEAFFGQGTRLTVV.